Below, 16 T cell receptor beta chains from the same sample are listed, as sequenced in a study of T cells after yellow fever vaccination. MiXCR, run by TCRdb on the 5' RACE reads, gives a single entry per CDR3 protein. The sample yields about 550,000 distinct CDR3 sequences, under 25% seen once. The sequenced sample was PBMCs, obtained 15 days after the yellow fever booster vaccination. These receptors were taken from a man aged 30 to 45 who received the YFV17D yellow fever vaccine.

This clonotype was counted a few times. The genes are TRBV20-1 and TRBJ2-2; a weak D match, TRBD1 (6 bases). V lost 5 bases to trimming and J lost 6 bases, with 13 bases between them. Germline V lookup: CDR1 DFQATT, CDR2 SNEGSKA (reference sequence). The CDR3 runs 13 residues. In DNA, the CDR3 is TGCAGTGCTGGGGGCTCACCCGCCGGGGAGCTGTTTTTT. It encodes CSAGGSPAGELFF.

The gene calls are TRBV4-1 and TRBJ2-7, with TRBD2 identical over 7 bases. Germline lookup yields CDR1 MGHRA and CDR2 YSYEKL. Germline trimming cut 1 base from V and 2 bases from J; bases unmatched to any gene: 14. The CDR3 is 18 amino acids. As DNA, the CDR3 is TGCGCCAGCAGCCAAGGGGGGGGATGGGCTAGCGGCCCCTACGAGCAGTACTTC. It codes for CASSQGGGWASGPYEQYF.

The chain combines TRBV29-1 with TRBJ2-3; perhaps D is TRBD1 or TRBD2 (5 bases each). The germline gives CDR1 SQVTM, CDR2 ANQGSEA. The ends were cut back, 8 bases at V and 1 base at J, with 16 bases in the middle. The CDR3 covers 14 residues. The CDR3 protein is CSFRGQAGTDTQYF. In DNA form, the CDR3 reads TGCAGCTTCCGGGGCCAAGCAGGCACAGATACGCAGTATTTT.

The rearrangement links TRBV20-1 to TRBJ1-1; TRBD1 might be the D (6 bases). The CDR3 loop spans 13 amino acids. The V and J ends lost 5 bases and 0 bases respectively, with 10 bases between them. Germline V gene data show CDR1 as DFQATT and CDR2 as SNEGSKA (reference sequence). DNA of the CDR3: TGCAGTGCTTCGGACAGCCTGAACACTGAAGCTTTCTTT. It specifies CSASDSLNTEAFF.

This clonotype was detected only once. The chain employs TRBV12-3 or TRBV12-4 and TRBJ1-1, with D perhaps matching TRBD1 (6 bases). The CDR3 has 11 residues. The V end was cut by 10 bases, the J end by 4 bases, with 10 bases between. Here the CDR3 reads CATTQGTEAFF. DNA for the CDR3: TGTGCCACGACACAGGGCACTGAAGCTTTCTTT.

The chain recombines TRBV20-1 with TRBJ2-5, with 8 bases aligning to TRBD2. V lost 0 bases to trimming and J lost 1 base; unmatched junction nucleotides: 4. The germline gives CDR1 DFQATT, CDR2 SNEGSKA (reference sequence). The CDR3 totals 15 residues. The CDR3 coding sequence is TGCAGTGCTAGAGATCCGACTAGCGCCCAAGAGACCCAGTACTTC. It translates to CSARDPTSAQETQYF.

This clonotype was seen a handful of times. The chain employs TRBV12-3 or TRBV12-4 and TRBJ2-1; D is unresolved. This CDR3 has 15 amino acids. With 7 bases removed from V and 0 bases from J, the gap between germline ends came to 13 bases. DNA of the CDR3: TGTGCCAGCACTCCCAGTCAGGCCTCCTACAATGAGCAGTTCTTC. Encoded protein: CASTPSQASYNEQFF.

This clonotype has more than one count but fewer than ten. As DNA, the CDR3 is TGTGCCAGCAGCTCCCCTTTGGGGGTTACAAAGCAGTTCTTC. Translated: CASSSPLGVTKQFF. This rearrangement joins TRBV13 to TRBJ2-1; D possibly uses TRBD1 or TRBD2 (5 bases each). The germline V gene encodes CDR1 PRHDT and CDR2 FYEKMQ (reference sequence). This CDR3 has 14 amino acids. Trimming left V 4 bases short and J 11 bases short, with 18 bases between.

In this sample, this clonotype turned up a few times. The rearrangement links TRBV4-3 to TRBJ2-1, with D possibly matching TRBD2 (6 bases). Germline V gives CDR1 LGHNA, CDR2 YSLEER. The V end was cut by 3 bases, the J end by 5 bases, with 11 bases between. This CDR3 is built from 14 residues. Here the CDR3 DNA reads TGCGCCAGCAGCCAGACTAGACTTGACAATGAGCAGTTCTTC. Its translation: CASSQTRLDNEQFF.

The rearrangement links TRBV10-3 to TRBJ2-1, with TRBD2 identical over 13 bases. This CDR3 has 15 residues. The V gene's germline CDR1 is ENHRY and CDR2 SYGVKD. With V trimmed by 7 bases and J by 6 bases, 6 bases remained unmatched. CDR3 protein: CAIKKGLAGLNEQFF. The DNA for the CDR3 is TGTGCCATCAAGAAGGGACTAGCGGGACTCAATGAGCAGTTCTTC.

The chain is built from TRBV15 and TRBJ2-1, with D perhaps matching TRBD2 (6 bases). Germline-derived CDR1 and CDR2 are LNHNV and YYDKDF (reference sequence). The CDR3 length is 14 residues. With 1 base removed from V and 4 bases from J, the gap between germline ends came to 8 bases. This chain's CDR3 is CATSRAGEYNEQFF. CDR3 nucleotide sequence: TGTGCCACCAGCAGAGCGGGAGAATACAATGAGCAGTTCTTC.

The genes are TRBV20-1 and TRBJ2-7, with TRBD1 identical over 7 bases. The CDR3 contains 13 residues. V gave up 6 bases and J gave up 1 base; unmatched junction bases: 6. Germline V gene lookup returns CDR1 DFQATT and CDR2 SNEGSKA (reference sequence). The CDR3 DNA reads TGCAGTGCAAACCGGGACAGTTCCTACGAGCAGTACTTC. Encoded protein: CSANRDSSYEQYF.

In its sample, this clonotype was seen a few times. V is TRBV28 and J is TRBJ2-5, with TRBD1 identical over 10 bases. The CDR3 loop spans 16 amino acids. Germline loops: CDR1 MDHEN, CDR2 SYDVKM. The V gene end was trimmed by 5 bases and the J gene end by 5 bases; junction bases not matched to a gene: 11. CDR3 sequence reads: CASSANRDRGAETQYF. CDR3 in DNA: TGTGCCAGCAGTGCCAATCGGGACAGGGGAGCGGAGACCCAGTACTTC.

Only a few counts were recorded for this clonotype. V is TRBV5-1 and J is TRBJ1-2; D might be TRBD1 (6 bases). CDR3 length: 14 residues. Germline V CDR1 and CDR2: SGHRS, YFSETQ. Trimming removed 4 bases at V and 4 bases at J, with 14 bases between. CDR3 sequence (DNA): TGCGCCAGCAGCACCTCAACAGGGATCTATGGCTACACCTTC. The encoded protein is CASSTSTGIYGYTF.

This clonotype occurred a few times. The CDR3 is CASSPSGNGREQYF. CDR3 bases: TGTGCCAGTTCCCCCAGCGGGAACGGTCGGGAGCAGTACTTC. The V and J genes are TRBV9 and TRBJ2-7; 7 positions match TRBD2. Germline-derived CDR1 and CDR2 are SGDLS and YYNGEE. The CDR3 covers 14 residues. Unmatched junction bases numbered 15, after V lost 8 bases and J lost 7 bases. Using reference TRBV9 and TRBJ2-7 for the parts outside the CDR3, the full variable domain is DSGVTQTPKHLITATGQRVTLRCSPRSGDLSVYWYQQSLDQGLQFLIQYYNGEERAKGNILERFSAQQFPDLHSELNLSSLELGDSALYFCASSPSGNGREQYFGPGTRLTVT.

This clonotype has a handful of counts. This chain connects TRBV18 to TRBJ2-1, with no clear D. The CDR3 covers 14 residues. CDR1 is KGHSH and CDR2 is LQKENI in the germline V gene. Trimming cost V 2 bases and J 4 bases, with 9 bases left between them. The CDR3 sequence is CASSPSSGYNEQFF. For the CDR3, the DNA is TGTGCCAGCTCACCATCGTCAGGATACAATGAGCAGTTCTTC.